The T cell receptor (beta chain) under discussion was sequenced for a study of neurological immune-mediated disorders. Overall study findings and caveats: Among expanded clones, no CDR3 amino acid sequences were shared across subjects, a pattern suggesting private repertoires in all groups. It was HTLV-1-associated myelopathy that showed the most TCR clonal expansion, while multiple sclerosis showed the least, falling below healthy controls.

Preparation of the unsorted libraries drew on 2 million PBMCs stored at -80 C. Points on this clonotype: The antigen is not known.

The method for making cDNA was 5'RACE, and it used 10-nucleotide random UMIs. One entry per CDR3 protein results from TCRdb running MiXCR on the 5' RACE reads. Of about 76,000 distinct CDR3 sequences in the sample, roughly 18% were seen once. Looked up from germline, CDR1 is MGHRA and CDR2 is YSYEKL. V lost 2 bases, J lost 6 bases, and 22 bases lay in between. The CDR3 consists of 17 residues. Sample: PBMCs. The clonotype comes from a woman between 35 and 50 years old in good health. This rearrangement joins TRBV4-1 to TRBJ1-1; D not certain. In DNA, the CDR3 is TGCGCCAGCAGCCAATTGAGTCTACTTCATCGGCGCCCTGAAGCTTTCTTT. Its translation: CASSQLSLLHRRPEAFF.